This T cell receptor (beta chain) emerged from a study of shared clonotypes between healthy human individuals. The CDR3 is made up of 16 amino acids. V was cut by 2 bases and J by 3 bases, with 16 bases left in between. Per the germline V gene, CDR1 is LGHNA and CDR2 is YSLEER. Naive CD8 cells were CD45RO-negative, positively selected for CCR7, excluding terminally differentiated effector memory CD45RA+ cells. TCRdb's copy holds only in-frame clones and misses some; the assay was immunoSEQ multiplex PCR. This sample has millions of clones, with about 95% found just once. This sequence joins TRBV4-3 and TRBJ1-2; the D gene is possibly TRBD1 (5 bases). The material sequenced was naive CD8+ T cells sorted from blood. This clonotype was sampled from a man aged 18 to 29 in good health. DNA for the CDR3: TGCGCCAGCAGCCAACAGGACAATGGGGAGGACTATGGCTACACCTTC. Translation: CASSQQDNGEDYGYTF.